The sequence of this T cell receptor (beta chain) was determined in a study of STAT5B mutations in CD4+ large granular lymphocyte leukemia (dated by TCRdb to between 2020 and 2023). At the level of the whole study: Among healthy controls, the CDR3 'QG' motif was associated with a particular HLA allele. TCRbeta repertoires of CD4+ T-cell large granular lymphocyte leukemia patients were compared with those of healthy blood donors. Flow cytometry on FACSCanto II or FACSVerse confirmed that purified fractions exceeded 95% purity among lymphocytes.

The immunoSEQ assay at survey resolution was applied to genomic DNA for sequencing of TCRbeta rearrangements. Per the source publication's procedure: A lowest detectable productive clonotype frequency of 2.59 x 10-5 was observed in the TCR sequencing data. Analyses included only productive TCRbeta rearrangements, meaning complete and in-frame sequences. The clonality of each sample was calculated as Simpson clonality in the immunoSEQ Analyzer version 3.0. Clones were grouped by frequency into very rare, small, medium, large (1-20%) or hyperexpanded (>20%) categories. OLGA 1.2.3 estimated generation probabilities, VDJtools produced V-gene circos plots, VDJdb was queried for specificities, and GLIPH identified CDR3 motifs. What TCRdb holds here is the immuneACCESS table cut down to in-frame rearrangements. Part of the clones is not present; checked against another copy, under half of the missing clones reflect an unresolved V gene, and the others are unexplained. The V and J calls and clone size are taken from that table; D and trimming were inferred from the DNA. The sample data list more than 25,000 clones, and 70% to 85% of these were observed just once. In total, the top ten clones hold about 6% of the sample.

Details on this clone: Its antigen target is currently unknown. No per-base quality is available; no much larger clone lies one base away.

The healthy controls were over 30 blood donors, and the buffy coats of these donors were supplied by the Finnish Red Cross blood service. All TCR-sequenced material derived from peripheral blood: patient blood samples and healthy donor buffy coats. Peripheral blood mononuclear cells were isolated by Ficoll-Hypaque gradient centrifugation. Magnetic purification was used to isolate CD4+ cells from the buffy coats of the healthy controls. Genomic DNA was extracted using the Gentra Puregene Cell and Tissue kit, and a Qubit 2.0 fluorometer was used to quantify it. Points the paper makes about the study in general: The data were not HLA-matched, and the higher clonality in CD4+ T-LGLL than in CD8+ T-LGLL could be due to the relatively small sample size. Main leukemic clonotypes were private to each patient, although under 30% appeared at low frequency in other patients' non-leukemic repertoires. CD4-sorted patient repertoires appeared more clonal than healthy CD4+ repertoires, and this difference persisted after removing the putative leukemic clones.

The receptor's source is a human donor in good health. What was sequenced was CD4+ T cells from blood buffy coats.

This receptor has the CDR3 CASSRTSGNEQFF. The DNA sequence is given as TGTGCCAGCAGTCGGACTAGCGGAAATGAGCAGTTCTTC. The sequence links TRBV7-9 to TRBJ2-1; TRBD2 aligns with 10 central bases. Unmatched junction bases come to 3, with V trimmed by 6 bases and J by 7 bases. The germline V gene (reference sequence) supplies CDR1 SEHNR and CDR2 FQNEAQ. The CDR3 covers 13 residues, taking in both the cysteine and the phenylalanine. Only CDR3 DNA remains: 39 bases, in frame from the first base. Extended through the reference TRBV7-9 and TRBJ2-1 proteins, this CDR3 yields the full variable domain: DTGVSQNPRHKITKRGQNVTFRCDPISEHNRLYWYRQTLGQGPEFLTYFQNEAQLEKSRLLSDRFSAERPKGSFSTLEIQRTEQGDSAMYLCASSRTSGNEQFFGPGTRLTVL.